This T cell receptor (beta chain) emerged from a study of cytomegalovirus exposure and HLA in healthy donors. PCR amplification relied on 60 Vbeta primers (plus 13 Jbeta primers). Assay used: immunoSEQ multiplex PCR; TCRdb lists only in-frame clones, some missing. The repertoire consists of tens of thousands of clones, with approximately 78% occurring once and the leading ten covering roughly 4.5%. The junction had 9 bases not matched to a gene; V was cut back by 2 bases and J by 2 bases. CDR3 length: 16 amino acids. Germline CDR1 and CDR2: SNHLY and FYNNEI. The sample comprised PBMCs. The sequence derives from a woman in her 40s in good health and CMV-seropositive. The V gene is TRBV2, the J gene TRBJ2-7; 7 bases line up with TRBD1. The CDR3 sequence: CASSEQIHTGAYEQYF. In DNA, the CDR3 is TGTGCCAGCAGTGAACAAATTCACACAGGGGCCTACGAGCAGTACTTC.